This T cell receptor (beta chain) was found in a study of shared clonotypes between healthy human individuals. Study information: Three plates were used per donor for CD4 naive, three for CD4 memory, two for CD8 naive and one for CD8 memory.

The CDR3 extends over 15 amino acids. Germline V gives CDR1 SGHTS, CDR2 YDEGEE. Trimming cost V 5 bases and J 6 bases; bases outside gene matches: 14. Positively selected for CCR7, the CD45RO-negative cells used as naive CD8 cells excluded terminally differentiated effector memory CD45RA+ cells. Assay used: immunoSEQ multiplex PCR; TCRdb lists only in-frame clones, some missing. Of over 2,000,000 clones listed, around 95% are singletons. The study, taken as a whole, reports: A few donors showed sharing of about 4.6% of naive CD4 clonotypes.

Points on this clone: Its specificity is not known.

The sequenced material came from naive CD8+ T cells from PBMCs. This sequence was found in a man aged 18 to 35 in good health. Some clones in this sample may be carry-over from other donors' samples. The gene calls are TRBV5-8 and TRBJ2-7; 7 nucleotides align to TRBD2. The CDR3 bases are TGTGCCAGCAGTATAGCAGGGACTATTACGGTCGAGCAGTACTTC. This codes for CASSIAGTITVEQYF.